The 7 T cell receptor beta chains reported below all come from one sample, sequenced in a study of T cell responses to AZD1222 COVID-19 vaccine. Generated by immunoSEQ multiplex PCR, the TCRdb table keeps only in-frame clones and is missing some. The sample has more than 75,000 clones, about 89% seen once. The sequencing here drew on peripheral blood, taken on day 0 of AZD1222 vaccination. These receptors all stem from an adult in good health.

The count of this clone is one. The chain carries TRBV3-1 (or the pseudogene TRBV3-2) and TRBJ2-1, with 9 bases fitting TRBD2. Germline CDR1 and CDR2: LGHDT and YNNKEL (reference sequence). The CDR3 totals 19 residues. V was pared by 0 bases and J by 12 bases, with 21 bases of the junction left unmatched. The CDR3, as DNA: TGTGCCAGCAGCCAAGATGTGTGGAGGCGGGAGGGCCCAGGATGGTGGCAGTTCTTC. The encoded protein is CASSQDVWRREGPGWWQFF.

The rearrangement joins TRBV27 to TRBJ2-3; perhaps D is TRBD1 or TRBD2 (5 bases each). The germline V and J ends were trimmed by 7 bases and 2 bases, with 16 bases remaining between them. The CDR3 contains 15 residues. The V gene's germline CDR1 is MNHEY and CDR2 SMNVEV (reference sequence). The CDR3 reads CASTRGRTYTDTQYF. DNA of the CDR3: TGTGCCAGCACTCGGGGCAGAACTTACACAGATACGCAGTATTTT.

The chain uses TRBV27 and TRBJ2-7, with unresolved D. CDR1 and CDR2 (germline): MNHEY, SMNVEV (reference sequence). V was cut by 8 bases and J by 4 bases, with 12 bases left in between. There are 12 residues in the CDR3. CDR3 protein: CASGPLGYEQYF. In nucleotides, the CDR3 is TGTGCCAGCGGCCCACTGGGTTACGAGCAGTACTTC.

The CDR3 here is CATSDTGTPWAQYF. In DNA form, the CDR3 reads TGTGCCACCAGTGACACCGGGACCCCTTGGGCCCAGTACTTC. This sequence joins TRBV24-1 and TRBJ2-5, with D perhaps being TRBD1 or TRBD2 (5 bases each). This CDR3 region has 14 residues. V was shortened by 4 bases and J by 9 bases, with 17 bases between the two germline ends. Per germline, CDR1 KGHDR and CDR2 SFDVKD.

The chain employs TRBV2 and TRBJ1-1; D is unclear. V lost 4 bases and J 6 bases, leaving 18 bases between the germline ends. Germline CDR1 is SNHLY and CDR2 is FYNNEI. The length of the CDR3 is 15 residues. This CDR3 reads CASSAEGPQVAEAFF. CDR3 sequence (DNA): TGTGCCAGCAGTGCCGAAGGACCCCAAGTCGCTGAAGCTTTCTTT.

This clone has just one count. The V gene is TRBV7-8, the J gene TRBJ1-2; D is ambiguous. Germline V gene lookup returns CDR1 SGHVS and CDR2 FQNEAQ. The CDR3 is made up of 13 amino acids. V lost 5 bases and J lost 1, with 8 bases in between. CDR3 region: CASSPGSNYGYTF. The CDR3 nucleotides read TGTGCCAGCAGCCCAGGCAGTAACTATGGCTACACCTTC.

This chain connects TRBV2 to TRBJ1-2; 7 bases fit TRBD1. CDR3 size: 12 residues. The V segment lost 6 bases and the J segment 4 bases; nucleotides outside the gene matches: 2. Germline lookup yields CDR1 SNHLY and CDR2 FYNNEI. The CDR3 loop reads CASRDRVYGYTF. DNA for the CDR3: TGTGCCAGCAGAGACAGGGTCTATGGCTACACCTTC. The full variable domain, with the rest looked up from reference TRBV2 and TRBJ1-2, is EPEVTQTPSHQVTQMGQEVILRCVPISNHLYFYWYRQILGQKVEFLVSFYNNEISEKSEIFDDQFSVERPDGSNFTLKIRSTKLEDSAMYFCASRDRVYGYTFGSGTRLTVV.